Sequencing of this TCR beta chain was carried out in a study of cytomegalovirus exposure and HLA in healthy donors. Study-wide context: Genotyping of nearly 400 donors showed that roughly 83% belonged to the Caucasian-associated ancestry cluster. Study-level results: A few CMV-associated chains proved CMV antigen-specific in vitro. Most TCR sequences were uncommon, yet certain public TCRs appeared in many donors.

13 Jbeta primers and 60 Vbeta primers were used for the PCR. Assay used: immunoSEQ multiplex PCR; TCRdb lists only in-frame clones, some missing. The top ten clones hold under 5.5% of a sample with approximately 150,000 clones, about 75% of them seen once. This clone came up a few times. Its cognate antigen is unknown. Source material: PBMCs. This TCR derives from a man aged 18 to 30 in good health and CMV-seropositive.

CDR3 loop: CASIPGGGPSTDTQYF. The CDR3 region has the DNA TGTGCCAGCATCCCGGGGGGGGGTCCTAGCACAGATACGCAGTATTTT. The chain couples TRBV5-4 to TRBJ2-3, with TRBD2 identical over 8 bases. CDR1 SGHNT and CDR2 YYREEE come from the germline V gene (reference sequence). This CDR3 has 16 amino acids. V lost 6 bases and J lost 0; bases outside the gene matches: 9.